The rows below give T cell receptor beta chains drawn from one sample of a study of OX40 agonist ivuxolimab in advanced cancers. The protocol was immunoSEQ multiplex PCR, while the TCRdb copy is restricted to in-frame clones and leaves out a portion. The table lists 39,000 or so clones, 92% of them singletons, with under 25% in the top ten. Sequencing used CD4+ or CD8+ T cells sorted from blood, obtained in a trial of the OX40 agonist ivuxolimab. The origin of the receptors is an adult with an advanced solid tumor such as melanoma, head and neck, liver or kidney cancer. Both conserved end residues are trimmed from each CDR3. The order of the fields is J gene, V gene, CDR3 protein.

j_gene: TRBJ2-3
v_gene: TRBV7-3
CDR3aa: ASSAWGSSTDTQY

j_gene: TRBJ2-7
v_gene: TRBV7-9
CDR3aa: ASRFRDGPYEQY

j_gene: TRBJ2-1
v_gene: TRBV28
CDR3aa: ASSLGTSGRYNEQF

j_gene: TRBJ2-3
v_gene: TRBV5-1
CDR3aa: ASSLDGVSGSDTQY

j_gene: TRBJ2-7
v_gene: TRBV30
CDR3aa: AWSVGNSYEQY

j_gene: TRBJ2-1
v_gene: TRBV9
CDR3aa: ASSAPKGGAGDSYNEQF

j_gene: TRBJ2-3
v_gene: TRBV6-6
CDR3aa: ASSYPDSLDTQY

j_gene: TRBJ2-7
v_gene: TRBV5-1
CDR3aa: ASNHLSAGAAYEQY

j_gene: TRBJ2-5
v_gene: TRBV15
CDR3aa: ATRGQGQETQY

j_gene: TRBJ2-5
v_gene: TRBV18
CDR3aa: ASSRGEETQY

j_gene: TRBJ1-1
v_gene: TRBV18
CDR3aa: ASSPGAGGLWGNTEAF

j_gene: TRBJ2-7
v_gene: TRBV4-1
CDR3aa: ASSPYRETYEQY

j_gene: TRBJ2-1
v_gene: TRBV15
CDR3aa: ATSRETGSNNEQF

j_gene: TRBJ2-7
v_gene: TRBV9
CDR3aa: ASSPSGAREQY

j_gene: TRBJ1-2
v_gene: TRBV28
CDR3aa: ASSLSRGSVFVDGYT

j_gene: TRBJ2-4
v_gene: TRBV20-1
CDR3aa: SATVTGPKY